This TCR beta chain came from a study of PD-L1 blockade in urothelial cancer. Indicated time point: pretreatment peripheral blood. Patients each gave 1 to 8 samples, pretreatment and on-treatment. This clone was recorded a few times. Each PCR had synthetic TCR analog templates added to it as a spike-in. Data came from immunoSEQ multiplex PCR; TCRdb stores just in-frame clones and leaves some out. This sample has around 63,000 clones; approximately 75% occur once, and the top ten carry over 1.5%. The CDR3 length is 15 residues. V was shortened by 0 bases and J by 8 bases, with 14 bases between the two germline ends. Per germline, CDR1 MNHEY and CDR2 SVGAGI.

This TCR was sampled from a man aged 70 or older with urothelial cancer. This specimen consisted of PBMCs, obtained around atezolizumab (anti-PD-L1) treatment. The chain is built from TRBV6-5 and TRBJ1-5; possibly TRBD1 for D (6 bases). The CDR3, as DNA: TGTGCCAGCAGTTACTCATCAGGGGCGCGGGAGCCCCAGCATTTT. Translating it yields CASSYSSGAREPQHF.